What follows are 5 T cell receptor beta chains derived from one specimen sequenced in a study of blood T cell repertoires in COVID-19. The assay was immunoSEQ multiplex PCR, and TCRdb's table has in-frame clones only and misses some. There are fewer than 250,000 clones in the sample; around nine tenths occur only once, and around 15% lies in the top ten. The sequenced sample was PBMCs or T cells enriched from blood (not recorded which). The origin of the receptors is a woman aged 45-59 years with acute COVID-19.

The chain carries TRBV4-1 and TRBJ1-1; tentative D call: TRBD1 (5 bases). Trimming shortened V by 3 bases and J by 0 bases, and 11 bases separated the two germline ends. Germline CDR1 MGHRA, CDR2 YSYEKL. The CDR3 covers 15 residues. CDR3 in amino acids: CASSHRQRMNTEAFF. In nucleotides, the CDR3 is TGCGCCAGCAGCCACCGACAGAGAATGAACACTGAAGCTTTCTTT.

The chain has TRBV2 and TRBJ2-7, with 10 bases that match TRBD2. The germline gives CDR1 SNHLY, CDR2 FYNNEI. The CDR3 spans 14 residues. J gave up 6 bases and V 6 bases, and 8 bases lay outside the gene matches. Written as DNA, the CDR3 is TGTGCCAGCAGAGGTCTAGCGGGAGTTGTCGAGCAGTACTTC. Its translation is CASRGLAGVVEQYF.

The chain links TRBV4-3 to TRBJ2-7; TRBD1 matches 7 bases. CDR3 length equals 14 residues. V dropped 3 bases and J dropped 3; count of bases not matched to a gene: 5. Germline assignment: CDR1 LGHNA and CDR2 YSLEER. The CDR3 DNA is TGCGCCAGCAGCCAGGGACAGAATATCTACGAGCAGTACTTC. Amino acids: CASSQGQNIYEQYF.

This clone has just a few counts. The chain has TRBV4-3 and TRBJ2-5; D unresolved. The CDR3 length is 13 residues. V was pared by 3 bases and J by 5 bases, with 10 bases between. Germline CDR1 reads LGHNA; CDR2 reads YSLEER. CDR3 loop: CASSHTDGETQYF. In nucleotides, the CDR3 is TGCGCCAGCAGCCATACCGACGGGGAGACCCAGTACTTC.

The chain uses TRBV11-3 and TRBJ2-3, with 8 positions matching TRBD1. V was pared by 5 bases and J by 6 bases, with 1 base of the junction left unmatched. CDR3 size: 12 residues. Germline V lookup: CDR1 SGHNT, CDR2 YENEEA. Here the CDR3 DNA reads TGTGCCAGCAGCCGGGACAGGGATACGCAGTATTTT. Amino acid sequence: CASSRDRDTQYF.